The subject of this entry is one T cell receptor beta chain. Its specific antigen is unknown. The input lacks base qualities; no much larger clone sits a single base away. CD4+ T cells from unexposed donors were collected before the COVID-19 pandemic (2011-2018). After around 10 days of culture, CD4+ T cells were isolated with the EasySep CD4+ T cell isolation kit. As cell number allowed, CD4+ T cells from unexposed donors were tested for reactivity to SARS-CoV-2 S and N and to four common cold coronavirus spike pools. PBMCs were cultured at about 1.9 million per well in IMDM supplemented with 5% human AB serum and about 9 IU/ml IL-2. Half of the culture medium was replaced with fresh IL-2-containing medium on days 3 and 7. Each peptide culture condition was generally run in triplicate replicate wells. The leukapheresis product for the unexposed donors was obtained through commercial purchase. PBMCs were isolated from leukapheresis product or whole blood by Ficoll-Paque PLUS gradient centrifugation. The PBMCs went either fresh into the expansion assay or into cryopreservation at -140 degrees C. The QIAamp Micro DNA Kit was used to extract genomic DNA from the CD4+ T cells.

The method was the immunoSEQ multiplex PCR assay. Per the authors' processing: Preprocessing removed nonproductive sequences and CDR3s not starting with C, not ending with F or W, or shorter than 7 amino acids. Antigen-specific clonotypes were called with the MANAFEST web app on the basis of expansion relative to the reference and to other culture wells. A clone counted as positive if significantly expanded in 2 of 3 replicate wells versus the reference culture at FDR below 0.05. To be called positive, a clone also had to show significant expansion compared with every other tandem well and an odds ratio greater than 5. After three terminal residues were trimmed from each end, CDR3 homology was quantified as pairwise Levenshtein distance using the stringdist R package. In its TCRdb copy, this immuneACCESS table keeps in-frame sequences only and misses some clones. Where compared with another copy, unresolved V genes explain less than half of these, and the others have no known cause. That table is the source of V, J and clone size, and D and trimming were worked out from the DNA. This sample lists over 15,000 clones; 70% to 80% were detected once. Roughly a tenth of the sample lies in the top ten.

The data were obtained in a study of CD4 T cells in relation to SARS-CoV-2 and coronaviruses (dated by TCRdb to the early 2020s). A note on the overall study: In the ViraFEST assay, PBMCs were grown with antigen for approximately ten days, and TCR beta CDR3s were then sequenced to identify antigen-specific clonal expansions. An HIV-1 Nef peptide pool or a culture without peptide was used as the negative reference condition. Shared crossreactive spike epitopes were mapped to their HLA restriction using patient-derived lymphoblastoid cell lines. At the level of individual TCR clonotypes, the study measured memory CD4+ T cell crossreactivity between SARS-CoV-2 spike protein and common cold coronavirus spike proteins. Samples from three pre-COVID donors and the naive versus memory experiments were sequenced with the Adaptive Biotechnologies TCR-sequencing kit; other data were Illumina-based. For other donors in the study, expansion assays were sequenced with a different, Illumina-based TCR-beta assay.

Study-level results and caveats: About 65% of donors had memory CD4+ clonotypes that crossrecognized SARS-CoV-2 and at least one common cold coronavirus spike. Pre-pandemic and post-infection samples were not both contributed by any donor, so tracing of the source of pre-existing responses was limited. Crossreactive clones showed significantly weaker SARS-CoV-2-driven expansion than monoreactive clones, consistent with antigenic imprinting. Small numbers of patients and of tested TCRs limited the study. Crossreactivity analysis centred on spike protein, so crossreactivity against other viral proteins was not assessed.

CDR1 and CDR2 were assigned from the germline V gene (reference sequence) as LNHDA and SQIVND. Germline trimming: 6 bases from V, 6 bases from J; junction bases outside gene matches: 10. Its CDR3 holds 14 amino acids, cysteine through phenylalanine. Of all the DNA, just the CDR3 is kept, 42 bases in frame from base 1. This sequence was found in a human donor in good health. The chain was built from TRBV19 and TRBJ1-1; TRBD1 fits 7 bases in the junction. The sample comprised CD4+ T cells from PBMCs, cultured in vitro. The nucleotide sequence reads TGTGCCAGTAGGGCACAGGGGAAGTGGGCTGAAGCTTTCTTT. This sequence encodes CASRAQGKWAEAFF.